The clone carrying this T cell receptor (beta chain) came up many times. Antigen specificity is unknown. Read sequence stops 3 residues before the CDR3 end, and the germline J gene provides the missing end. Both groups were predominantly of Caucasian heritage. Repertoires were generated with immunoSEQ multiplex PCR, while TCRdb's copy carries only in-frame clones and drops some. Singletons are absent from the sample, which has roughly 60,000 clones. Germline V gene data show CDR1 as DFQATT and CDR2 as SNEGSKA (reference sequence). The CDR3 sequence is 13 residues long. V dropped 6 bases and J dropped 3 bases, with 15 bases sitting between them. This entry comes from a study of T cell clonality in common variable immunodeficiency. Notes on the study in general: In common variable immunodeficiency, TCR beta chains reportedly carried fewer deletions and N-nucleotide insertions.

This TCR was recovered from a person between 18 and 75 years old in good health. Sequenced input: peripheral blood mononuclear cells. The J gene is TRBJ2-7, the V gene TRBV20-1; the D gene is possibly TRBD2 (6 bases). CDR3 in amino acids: CSAPRTISYEQYF. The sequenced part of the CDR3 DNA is TGCAGTGCCCCCAGGACTATTAGCTACGAG.